The present entry profiles one TCR beta chain with its context. Antigen: not known. The entry originates in a study of human thymus T cells. Sequenced by immunoSEQ multiplex PCR; TCRdb stores in-frame clones only, minus some. The sample carries some 44,000 clones, 95% recorded once. Findings of the study overall: It looked as if thymic and blood repertoires used V and J genes in a biased way.

The CDR3 extends over 11 amino acids. Deletions cut 8 bases from V and 5 bases from J, with 11 bases between. Looked up from germline, CDR1 is DFQATT and CDR2 is SNEGSKA (reference sequence). Source material: blood. The chain joins TRBV20-1 to TRBJ2-3; D remains ambiguous. This clonotype originated in a girl in the first two years of life with a congenital heart defect but otherwise immunologically healthy. The DNA of the CDR3 is TGCAGTCCCCACATAAAAGATACGCAGTATTTT. It translates to CSPHIKDTQYF.